This TCR beta chain was identified in a study of post-analysis software for immune sequencing data. Study-wide results and limits: When compared against controls, multiple sclerosis patients showed significantly lower normalized Chao1 diversity. In patients, TRBV5-6, TRBV5-1 and TRBV20-1 belonged to five TRBV segments found more frequently than in controls.

Deletions cut 6 bases from V and 4 bases from J, with 18 bases between. This CDR3 region has 14 residues. Germline V CDR1 and CDR2: DFQATT, SNEGSKA (reference sequence). Researchers reported that TCR beta cDNA libraries carried unique molecular identifiers. TCRdb re-analysed the PCR reads in MiXCR, keeping a single row per CDR3 protein. The sample shows hundreds of thousands of distinct CDR3 sequences, 59% of them seen only once. Details on this clonotype: Antigen unknown.

The chain recombines TRBV20-1 with TRBJ2-5; D might be TRBD1 or TRBD2, each matching 5 bases. What was sequenced was blood. The TCR was taken from a girl between 2 and 10 years old with multiple sclerosis. In nucleotides, the CDR3 is TGCAGTGCCCCGGGACCCCCACCCCGAGAGACCCAGTACTTC. This encodes CSAPGPPPRETQYF.